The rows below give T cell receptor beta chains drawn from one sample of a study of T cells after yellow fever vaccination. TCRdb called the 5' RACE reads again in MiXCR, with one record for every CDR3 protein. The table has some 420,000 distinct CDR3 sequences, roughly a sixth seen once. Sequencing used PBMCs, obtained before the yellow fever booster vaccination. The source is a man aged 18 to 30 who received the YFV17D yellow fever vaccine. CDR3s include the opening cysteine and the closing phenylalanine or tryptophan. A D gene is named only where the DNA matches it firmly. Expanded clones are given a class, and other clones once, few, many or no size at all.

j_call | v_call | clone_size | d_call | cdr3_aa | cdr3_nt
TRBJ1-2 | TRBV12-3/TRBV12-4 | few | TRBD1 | CASSRGDRVNYGYTF | TGTGCCAGCAGCCGCGGGGACAGGGTTAACTATGGCTACACCTTC
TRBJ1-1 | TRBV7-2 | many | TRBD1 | CASSFVTGGSAFF | TGTGCCAGCAGCTTCGTGACAGGGGGTTCAGCTTTCTTT
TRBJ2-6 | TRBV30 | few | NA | CAWAEGWANVLTF | TGTGCCTGGGCGGAGGGATGGGCCAACGTCCTGACTTTC
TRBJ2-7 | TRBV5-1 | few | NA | CASSFSAPSYEQYF | TGCGCCAGCAGCTTCTCGGCCCCTTCCTACGAGCAGTACTTC
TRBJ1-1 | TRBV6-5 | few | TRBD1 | CASSYDRVISEAFF | TGTGCCAGCAGTTACGACAGGGTGATCTCTGAAGCTTTCTTT
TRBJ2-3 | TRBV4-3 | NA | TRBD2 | CASSQGGGLYTDTQYF | TGCGCCAGCAGCCAAGGGGGAGGGCTTTACACAGATACGCAGTATTTT
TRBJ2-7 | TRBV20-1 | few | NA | CSAADSYEQYF | TGCAGTGCCGCGGACTCATACGAGCAGTACTTC
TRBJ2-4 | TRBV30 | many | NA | CAWSKARGNIQYF | TGTGCCTGGAGTAAGGCCAGGGGAAACATTCAGTACTTC
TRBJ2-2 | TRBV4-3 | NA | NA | CASSQDGRVGTGELFF | TGCGCCAGCAGCCAAGATGGAAGGGTCGGCACCGGGGAGCTGTTTTTT
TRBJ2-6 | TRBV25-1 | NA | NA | CAVGAGANVLTF | TGTGCGGTGGGGGCTGGGGCCAACGTCCTGACTTTC
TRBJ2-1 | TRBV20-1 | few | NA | CSAYPSVYNEQFF | TGCAGTGCTTATCCATCTGTTTACAATGAGCAGTTCTTC
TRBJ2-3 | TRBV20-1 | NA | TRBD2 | CSARPAGSRDTQYF | TGCAGTGCTAGACCAGCGGGGTCGAGAGATACGCAGTATTTT
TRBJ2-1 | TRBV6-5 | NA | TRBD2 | CASRPTGGSSYNEQFF | TGTGCCAGCAGGCCCACCGGCGGGAGCTCCTACAATGAGCAGTTCTTC
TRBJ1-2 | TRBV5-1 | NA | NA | CASSWTATNYGYTF | TGCGCCAGCAGCTGGACAGCCACTAACTATGGCTACACCTTC
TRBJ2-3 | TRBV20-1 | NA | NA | CSADAAFNTQYF | TGCAGTGCTGACGCCGCGTTCAATACGCAGTATTTT
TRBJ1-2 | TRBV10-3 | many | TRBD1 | CAISDAGQVSNYGYTF | TGTGCCATCAGTGATGCCGGACAGGTTTCGAACTATGGCTACACCTTC
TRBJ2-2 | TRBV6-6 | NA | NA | CASSYSREEGGNTGELFF | TGTGCCAGCAGTTACTCGAGGGAGGAGGGGGGAAACACCGGGGAGCTGTTTTTT
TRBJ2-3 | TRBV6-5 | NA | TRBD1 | CASRRQGFSDTQYF | TGTGCCAGCAGGAGACAGGGGTTTTCAGATACGCAGTATTTT
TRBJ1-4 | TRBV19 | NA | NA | CASSQIAGTNEKLFF | TGTGCCAGTAGTCAAATTGCAGGAACTAATGAAAAACTGTTTTTT
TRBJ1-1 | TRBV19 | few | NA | CASSIAGGNTEAFF | TGTGCCAGTAGTATAGCAGGTGGGAACACTGAAGCTTTCTTT
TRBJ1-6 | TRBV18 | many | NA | CASSSASTNSPLHF | TGTGCCAGCTCGAGTGCGTCTACCAATTCACCCCTCCACTTT
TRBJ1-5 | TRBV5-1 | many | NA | CASSLEGDTYQPQHF | TGCGCCAGCAGCTTGGAGGGGGACACATATCAGCCCCAGCATTTT
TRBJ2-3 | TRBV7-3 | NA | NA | CASSKGDLSTDTQYF | TGTGCCAGCAGCAAAGGGGACCTAAGCACAGATACGCAGTATTTT
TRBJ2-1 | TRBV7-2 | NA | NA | CASRPDYFGEQFF | TGTGCCAGCAGGCCGGACTATTTCGGTGAGCAGTTCTTC
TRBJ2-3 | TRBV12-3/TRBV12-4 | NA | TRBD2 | CASSKPLAGPPDTQYF | TGTGCCAGCAGCAAGCCCCTAGCGGGGCCCCCCGATACGCAGTATTTT
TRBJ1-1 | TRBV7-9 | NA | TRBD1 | CASSWGQGGGEAFF | TGTGCCAGCAGCTGGGGACAGGGGGGAGGAGAGGCTTTCTTT
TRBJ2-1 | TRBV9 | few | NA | CASSPRAAQYNEQFF | TGTGCCAGCAGCCCCCGGGCAGCCCAATACAATGAGCAGTTCTTC
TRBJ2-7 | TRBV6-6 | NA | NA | CASSYSSQGLYEQYF | TGTGCCAGCAGTTACTCGAGTCAGGGTCTCTACGAGCAGTACTTC
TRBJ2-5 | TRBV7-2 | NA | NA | CASSLMGWQETQYF | TGTGCCAGCAGCTTAATGGGGTGGCAAGAGACCCAGTACTTC
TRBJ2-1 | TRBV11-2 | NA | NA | CASSLGPGGPVNEQFF | TGTGCCAGCAGCCTGGGGCCCGGGGGACCCGTCAATGAGCAGTTCTTC
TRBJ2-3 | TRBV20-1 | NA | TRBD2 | CSARGLAGGLDTQYF | TGCAGTGCTAGAGGCCTAGCGGGGGGACTAGATACGCAGTATTTT
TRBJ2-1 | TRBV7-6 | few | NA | CASSPKYGEQFF | TGTGCCAGCAGCCCAAAGTATGGTGAGCAGTTCTTC
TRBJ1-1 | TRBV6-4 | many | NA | CASGVDMNTEAFF | TGTGCCAGCGGGGTGGACATGAACACTGAAGCTTTCTTT